Listed below are T cell receptor beta chains from one sample, sequenced in a study of blood T cell repertoires in COVID-19. The repertoire was sequenced with immunoSEQ multiplex PCR; TCRdb's copy has only in-frame clones and lacks some. The sample yields about 290,000 clones, approximately 80% seen once. Material: peripheral blood. These receptors all stem from a woman between 50 and 59 years old with active or convalescent COVID-19. Each CDR3 is given with its conserved first and last residue. Fields, in order: V gene, clone size, J gene, D gene, CDR3 DNA, CDR3 protein. The D gene is left open where the match is weak. Not every row has a clone size; where given, it reads once, few, many or a size class.

>TRBV5-1|-|TRBJ2-7|TRBD1
TGCGCCAGCAGCTTGACAGGGGGCGCGGGGTACGAGCAGTACTTC
CASSLTGGAGYEQYF
>TRBV15|-|TRBJ2-3|TRBD2
TGTGCCACCAGCAGAGTAGGACTAGCGGGATCCTCAGATACGCAGTATTTT
CATSRVGLAGSSDTQYF
>TRBV10-3|once|TRBJ2-3|-
TGTGCCATCAGGCGGACTGATAGCACAGATACGCAGTATTTT
CAIRRTDSTDTQYF
>TRBV3-1/TRBV3-2|-|TRBJ2-1|TRBD2
TGTGCCAGCAGCCAAGAAATACTAGCGGCAAACAATGAGCAGTTCTTC
CASSQEILAANNEQFF
>TRBV6-5|-|TRBJ1-1|-
TGTGCCAGCAGTTACTTCGGGAGGAGCACTGAAGCTTTCTTT
CASSYFGRSTEAFF
>TRBV28|-|TRBJ2-2|-
TGTGCCAGCAGTTTCTACCCAGGCCAGGGCCTGAACACCGGGGAGCTGTTTTTT
CASSFYPGQGLNTGELFF
>TRBV3-1/TRBV3-2|once|TRBJ1-6|-
TGTGCCAGCAGCCAAGATATTGTGAGCTCCTATAATTCACCCCTCCACTTT
CASSQDIVSSYNSPLHF
>TRBV19|-|TRBJ2-7|-
TGTGCCAGTAGTCGCACTTACTCCTACGAGCAGTACTTC
CASSRTYSYEQYF
>TRBV30|once|TRBJ2-7|-
TGTGCCTGGGAGAGGCATACGGGCGAGCAGTACTTC
CAWERHTGEQYF
>TRBV7-7|-|TRBJ2-3|TRBD2
TGTGCTAGCAGCCGCCTGACTAGCGGGAGAACAGATACGCAGTATTTT
CASSRLTSGRTDTQYF
>TRBV2|-|TRBJ2-7|TRBD2
TGTGCCAGCAGGGGGAGGGCTAGGCCCACCTACGAGCAGTACTTC
CASRGRARPTYEQYF
>TRBV4-2|-|TRBJ2-2|-
TGTGCCAGCAGCCCCCGGGACTCATACACCGGGGAGCTGTTTTTT
CASSPRDSYTGELFF
>TRBV5-4|once|TRBJ1-4|-
TGTGCCAGCAGCCCCGACACTGCAACTAATGAAAAACTGTTTTTT
CASSPDTATNEKLFF
>TRBV28|-|TRBJ1-5|-
TGTGCCAGCAGTTTGACATATAGCAATCAGCCCCAGCATTTT
CASSLTYSNQPQHF
>TRBV6-5|-|TRBJ2-5|-
TGTGCCAGCAACCCCACTCCGGGACTCCAAGAGACCCAGTACTTC
CASNPTPGLQETQYF
>TRBV19|-|TRBJ2-1|TRBD1
TGTGCCAGTAGTCCACTTGGACAGGCGACCTACAATGAGCAGTTCTTC
CASSPLGQATYNEQFF
>TRBV15|many|TRBJ2-5|TRBD2
TGTGCCACCAGCGGAGGGGGACTAGCGGGACGCGAGACCCAGTACTTC
CATSGGGLAGRETQYF
>TRBV11-1|once|TRBJ1-3|TRBD1
TGTGCCAGCAGTCGACAGGGAAGCTCTGGAAACACCATATATTTT
CASSRQGSSGNTIYF
>TRBV7-8|once|TRBJ1-1|-
TGTGCCAGCAGGTTGACCCGTGGGGGCTCTAACACTGAAGCTTTCTTT
CASRLTRGGSNTEAFF
>TRBV15|-|TRBJ2-3|TRBD2
TGTGCCACCAGCGGGGCGGCGGGAGCGGGGGATACGCAGTATTTT
CATSGAAGAGDTQYF
>TRBV27|-|TRBJ2-7|-
TGTGCCAGCAGCCTGACAGGTTCCTACGAGCAGTACTTC
CASSLTGSYEQYF
>TRBV4-2|-|TRBJ2-5|-
TGTGCCAGCAGCCAAGTACGGGGGACTGGAGGCCAAGAGACCCAGTACTTC
CASSQVRGTGGQETQYF
>TRBV6-5|-|TRBJ2-7|TRBD1
TGTGCCAGCAGTTTACAGGGGGCGACGATCGACGAGCAGTACTTC
CASSLQGATIDEQYF
>TRBV2|-|TRBJ2-2|-
TGTGCCAGCAGGGCTAGCAGCCTCCCCGGGGAGCTGTTTTTT
CASRASSLPGELFF
>TRBV6-5|-|TRBJ2-4|-
TGTGCCAGCAGTTATCAAAGCGGGAAAAACATTCAGTACTTC
CASSYQSGKNIQYF
>TRBV19|-|TRBJ2-7|TRBD2
TGTGCCAGTAGTATACTCCTCTCCGGGACTAGCGGAGGTGGGTTGAGCTTC
CASSILLSGTSGGGLSF
>TRBV24-1|-|TRBJ2-5|TRBD1
TGTGCCACCAGTGATTCCCTGGACAGGGGTGAGACCCAGTACTTC
CATSDSLDRGETQYF
>TRBV18|-|TRBJ1-5|-
TGTGCCAGCGCGGATAGCAATCAGCCCCAGCATTTT
CASADSNQPQHF
>TRBV7-9|-|TRBJ2-7|-
TGTGCCAGCAGCTTGTCGGGTTTCGAGCAGTACTTC
CASSLSGFEQYF
>TRBV5-6|-|TRBJ1-1|-
TGTGCCAGCAGGTTACGCTGGGGCAGGGTTGATTTTTTGAACACTGAAGCTTTCTTT
CASRLRWGRVDFLNTEAFF
>TRBV29-1|-|TRBJ1-3|-
TGCAGCGTTGAAGATCGGTGGCAGGACTCTGGAAACACCATATATTTT
CSVEDRWQDSGNTIYF
>TRBV4-2|-|TRBJ2-7|-
TGTGCCAGCAGCCTCAAAGCGGAACTCTCCTACGAGCAGTACTTC
CASSLKAELSYEQYF
>TRBV27|-|TRBJ2-7|TRBD2
TGTGCCAGCAGTTTTGGGGGCGCGGGACTAGCGGGAGGCGCCGAGCAGTACTTC
CASSFGGAGLAGGAEQYF
>TRBV21-1|-|TRBJ1-2|-
TGTGCCAGCAGCAAAGCGACGGACTCTAACTATGGCTACACCTTC
CASSKATDSNYGYTF
>TRBV23-1|-|TRBJ1-5|-
TGCGCCAGCAGTCAGATGGGCTTGAATGGCAATCAGCCCCAGCATTTT
CASSQMGLNGNQPQHF
>TRBV5-1|-|TRBJ2-3|-
TGCGCCAGCAGGGACAGAACTAGCACAGATACGCAGTATTTT
CASRDRTSTDTQYF
>TRBV7-8|-|TRBJ2-7|-
TGTGCCAGCAGTGGCGAGGCTTCCTACGAGCAGTACTTC
CASSGEASYEQYF
>TRBV5-5|-|TRBJ2-3|TRBD2
TGTGCCAGCAGCTTGGCCGGACTAGCGGGAGTTTGGACAGATACGCAGTATTTT
CASSLAGLAGVWTDTQYF
>TRBV7-3|-|TRBJ2-3|TRBD2
TGTGCCAGCAGTAGAGCGGGAGGGAGCACAGATACGCAGTATTTT
CASSRAGGSTDTQYF
>TRBV19|-|TRBJ1-1|-
TGTGCCAGTAGTATAGGCCTGGCAGGGGTTGCTTTCTTT
CASSIGLAGVAFF
>TRBV13|-|TRBJ1-1|TRBD1
TGTGCCAGCAGCCCCGAGACAGGGAGGAGCACTGAAGCTTTCTTT
CASSPETGRSTEAFF
>TRBV19|-|TRBJ2-2|TRBD2
TGTGCCAGTAGTTCGACGGGGGGAACCGGGGAGCTGTTTTTT
CASSSTGGTGELFF
>TRBV30|once|TRBJ2-7|-
TGTGCCTGGAGTGTACTGGGGTGGGGGACTTCGGGCTACGAGCAGTACTTC
CAWSVLGWGTSGYEQYF
>TRBV19|once|TRBJ2-1|TRBD2
TGTGCCAGTAGCAGGACTAGCGGGAGTTCCAATGAGCAGTTCTTC
CASSRTSGSSNEQFF
>TRBV9|-|TRBJ2-3|-
TGTGCCAGCAGCGGATCCCTGCGAGATACGCAGTATTTT
CASSGSLRDTQYF
>TRBV7-9|-|TRBJ2-7|TRBD1
TGTGCCAGCAGCCAGCCCAACAGGGGGCCCCTATCCTACGAGCAGTACTTC
CASSQPNRGPLSYEQYF
>TRBV10-3|few|TRBJ1-1|-
TGTGCCACCTCCCAAAAGGGGGAGGGCACTGAAGCTTTCTTT
CATSQKGEGTEAFF
>TRBV29-1|-|TRBJ2-5|-
TGCAGCGTTCCCAGGTCCACTCAAGAGACCCAGTACTTC
CSVPRSTQETQYF
>TRBV11-2|-|TRBJ2-2|TRBD2
TGTGCCAGCAGCTTAGGGACTAGCGGGATCCTCACCGGGGAGCTGTTTTTT
CASSLGTSGILTGELFF
>TRBV12-2|-|TRBJ2-7|-
TGTGCAAGTCGCTTAGTAAGACAGGGGGGGCCTAGCGGGAGTTCCTACGAGCAGTACTTC
CASRLVRQGGPSGSSYEQYF
>TRBV10-3|-|TRBJ2-7|TRBD1
TGTGCCATCAGTGAGGGGACAGGGGGACGGTACTTC
CAISEGTGGRYF
>TRBV5-4|-|TRBJ2-1|-
TGTGCCAGCAGCTTGGAGCTAGGGGCGCAGTTCTTC
CASSLELGAQFF
>TRBV6-2/TRBV6-3|-|TRBJ2-7|-
TGTGCCAGCAGTTATGGTATACATTACGAGCAGTACTTC
CASSYGIHYEQYF
>TRBV30|-|TRBJ1-2|-
TGTGCCTGGAAGGGGGTCGGCTACACCTTC
CAWKGVGYTF
>TRBV5-6|-|TRBJ2-7|-
TGTGCCAGCAGCTTAGTGCAGCCTCGGGTCTACGAGCAGTACTTC
CASSLVQPRVYEQYF
>TRBV5-1|-|TRBJ2-7|-
TGCGCCAGCAGCTTGGATTCACATATCTACGAGCAGTACTTC
CASSLDSHIYEQYF
>TRBV30|few|TRBJ2-7|TRBD2
TGTGCCTGGAGTGAAGTAGCGGGTACCGACTACGAGCAGTACTTC
CAWSEVAGTDYEQYF